This T cell receptor (beta chain) was documented in a study of blood T cell repertoires in COVID-19. Study members were between about 18 and 95 years old and lived in 20 to 30 US regions. Participant reports of clinical history set cohort assignment. Using immunoSEQ multiplex PCR, the repertoire was profiled, and TCRdb retains in-frame clones only, with some absent. This table has 290,000 or so clones, about 90% appearing once. Germline assignment: CDR1 MNHEY and CDR2 SVGEGT. V shed 0 bases and J 4 bases; nucleotides not matched to a gene: 8. The CDR3 extends over 17 amino acids. V and J are TRBV6-2 or TRBV6-3 and TRBJ2-1, with TRBD2 matching 8 bases. This receptor was obtained from a woman in her late teens or twenties with acute COVID-19. The specimen was PBMCs or T cells enriched from blood (not recorded which). The DNA of the CDR3 is TGTGCCAGCAGTTACTCGGGTAGCGGGACATCTTACAATGAGCAGTTCTTC. Its translation: CASSYSGSGTSYNEQFF.